This record looks at one T cell receptor beta chain sequence and its context. Antigen unknown. From germline, CDR1 is MNHEY and CDR2 SVGAGI. With V trimmed by 7 bases and J by 1 base, 4 bases remained unmatched. The CDR3 is 13 residues long. The record originates from a study of human versus mouse CDR3 diversity and MHC coevolution. Looking at the study overall: Reportedly, immunoSEQ detects one in 200,000 T cells with minimized PCR bias. Samples had between 0.6 x 10^7 and 1.6 x 10^7 valid reads. The study's findings and limits: Most of the three human donors had the lowest clonal inequality.

This table comes from immunoSEQ multiplex PCR, and its TCRdb copy is limited to in-frame clones, with some not included. The profile shows roughly 80,000 clones, over 85% of them singletons. This TCR derives from a person aged 30 to 70 in good health. Material: naive CD4+ T cells from blood. Subset specified: CD45RO-negative CD62L-positive naive CD4 T cells. The rearrangement joins TRBV6-5 to TRBJ2-7, with 7 nucleotides matching TRBD1. CDR3: CASTRQGSYEQYF. Here the CDR3 DNA reads TGTGCCAGCACCAGACAGGGTTCCTACGAGCAGTACTTC.